This T cell receptor (beta chain) was recovered during a study of T cell responses to AZD1222 COVID-19 vaccine (dated by TCRdb to about 2021). Regarding the study in general: TCR sequencing was performed for 233 trial participants, of whom roughly 200 were given two doses of AZD1222 and around 26 were given two doses of MenACWY control vaccine. Trial participants were enrolled by age into 18-55, 56-69 and 70-plus year subgroups, with roughly 160, 29 and 62 TCR-sequenced participants respectively. General conclusions and limits of the study: The whole spike protein was spanned by vaccine-associated CD4 TCRs, and dominant responses were seen in regions 160-218 and 743-854. Conclusions about previously exposed vaccinees were limited because only six AZD1222 recipients were SARS-CoV-2 seropositive at baseline. No day 14 peak-response samples were available, so repertoires were characterized only after the peak T cell response. Spike-specific TCR breadth and depth rose significantly after two AZD1222 doses compared with day 0 and with MenACWY recipients. The 56-69-year group was small, and its depth increase did not reach significance, likely because of low power. Most participants were white British and females outnumbered males, and the authors suggested that clonal diversity may have been underestimated. Reportedly, almost half of the unique spike-specific TCRs recognized epitopes lying outside the regions that are mutated in the B.1.351 and B.1.1.7 variants.

The sample's time point label, in plain terms: about 28 days (+/-7) after the second vaccine dose. AZD1222 recipients given second doses at about 4 weeks or at about 12 weeks were pooled, since spike-specific TCR depth and breadth were not found to differ between the two schedules. Vaccinee samples came from UK trials COV001 and COV002, including a single-blind randomized controlled phase 2/3 trial of AZD1222 (ChAdOx1 nCoV-19) in healthy adults. For TCRbeta chain sequencing, PBMC samples from trial participants were taken at day 0 and at day 28 after the second dose. The CDR3 regions of human TCRbeta chains were subjected to immunosequencing. The study's own analysis went as follows. Repertoire TCRs were matched against a reference library of SARS-CoV-2-specific TCRs generated with the MIRA antigen-specificity platform. Breadth was defined as the fraction of unique TCRs that were SARS-CoV-2-associated, and depth was defined as the fraction of total T cells that were SARS-CoV-2-associated. Using the MIRA data, each spike-specific TCR was mapped to the spike region that the TCR reacts to and placed in a CD4 or CD8 class. Log10-transformed breadth and depth values were compared by one-way ANOVA with Sidak's multiple comparisons tests. TCRdb retrieved this table from immuneACCESS and kept in-frame rearrangements only. Not all clones are present; in checked studies, unresolved V genes account for under half, and no reason is known for the remainder. V and J calls and clone size are copied from that table; D and trimming were computed from the DNA. This sample is represented by around 70,000 clones; roughly 85% of them were singletons. Around 1.3% of the sample rests with the top ten.

This clone was found once. Its antigen remains undetermined. Per-base qualities were not stored, and no clone one base away is much larger. The cysteine opens and the phenylalanine closes a CDR3 of 16 amino acids. Only CDR3 DNA is held: 48 bases, read in frame from base 1. The V and J ends are trimmed by 4 bases and 2 bases, leaving 15 bases between them. Per the germline V gene, MGHRA is the CDR1 and YSYEKL is the CDR2. The sequence was collected from an adult who received the AZD1222 COVID-19 vaccine. This chain is built from TRBV4-1 and TRBJ1-3; 6 matching bases give a weak D call of TRBD1. The specimen was peripheral blood, collected 28 days after the second AZD1222 dose. For the CDR3, the sequence is CASSPGRGLTGNTIYF. The nucleotides read TGCGCCAGCAGCCCCGGCAGGGGATTAACTGGAAACACCATATATTTT.